This T cell receptor (beta chain) was observed in a study of identical twins. This clonotype was observed a few times. Antigen specificity is unknown. Each CDR3 protein is one row after TCRdb ran MiXCR on the 5' RACE reads. The table lists some 600,000 distinct CDR3 sequences, around 7.5% of them singletons. This CDR3 region has 15 residues. V gave up 6 bases and J gave up 1 base, with 12 bases separating them. Points from the study as a whole: For cord blood, abundant beta clonotypes had fewer insertions, unlike memory repertoires, which showed none. Invariant populations such as MAIT and iNKT cells could partly muddle zero-insertion analyses.

The sample was also linked to a second study, of yellow fever vaccine responses in identical twins.

The sample comprised PBMCs. The chain carries TRBV12-3 or TRBV12-4 and TRBJ2-2; maybe TRBD1 (6 bases). The source is a woman aged 18-29 years in good health. The CDR3 here is CASSRDNLNTGELFF. For the CDR3, the DNA is TGTGCCAGCAGCAGGGACAACCTGAACACCGGGGAGCTGTTTTTT.